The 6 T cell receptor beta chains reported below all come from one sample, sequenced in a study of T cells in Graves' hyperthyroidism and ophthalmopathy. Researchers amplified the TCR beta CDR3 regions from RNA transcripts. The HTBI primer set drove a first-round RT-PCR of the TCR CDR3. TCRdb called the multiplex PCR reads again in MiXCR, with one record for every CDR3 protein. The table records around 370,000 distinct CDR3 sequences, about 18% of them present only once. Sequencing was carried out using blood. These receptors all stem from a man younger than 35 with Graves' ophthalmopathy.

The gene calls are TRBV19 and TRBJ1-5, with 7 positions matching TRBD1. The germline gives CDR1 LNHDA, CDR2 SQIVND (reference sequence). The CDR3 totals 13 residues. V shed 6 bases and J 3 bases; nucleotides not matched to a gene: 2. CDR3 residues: CASRRGHNQPQHF. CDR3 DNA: TGTGCCAGTAGGAGGGGGCACAATCAGCCCCAGCATTTT.

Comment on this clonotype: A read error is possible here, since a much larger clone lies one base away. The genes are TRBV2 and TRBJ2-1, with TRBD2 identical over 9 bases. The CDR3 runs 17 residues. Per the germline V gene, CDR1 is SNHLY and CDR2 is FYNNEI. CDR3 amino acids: CVSNDGAGGPSYNEQFF. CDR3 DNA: TGTGTCAGCAATGATGGAGCGGGGGGCCCTTCCTACAATGAGCAGTTCTTC.

The CDR3 bases are TGTGCCAGCAGTCCACCTCGGGCTGCTAACAATGAGCAGTTCTTC. Protein sequence: CASSPPRAANNEQFF. V and J are TRBV28 and TRBJ2-1; no firm D call. This CDR3 is built from 15 residues. Per the germline V gene, CDR1 is MDHEN and CDR2 is SYDVKM. V lost 5 bases, J lost 5 bases, and 16 bases lay in between.

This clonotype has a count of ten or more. This chain's CDR3 is CASSPGQGGYGYTF. CDR3 in DNA: TGTGCCAGCAGTCCAGGACAGGGGGGCTATGGCTACACCTTC. The genes are TRBV12-3 or TRBV12-4 and TRBJ1-2, with 10 positions matching TRBD1. This CDR3 comprises 14 residues. V was pared by 5 bases and J by 4 bases, with 4 bases of the junction left unmatched.

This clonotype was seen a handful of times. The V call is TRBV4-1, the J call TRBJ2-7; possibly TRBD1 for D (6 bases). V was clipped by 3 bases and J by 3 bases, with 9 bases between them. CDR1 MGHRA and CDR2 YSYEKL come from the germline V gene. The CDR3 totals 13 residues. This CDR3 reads CASSHPQGYEQYF. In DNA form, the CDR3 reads TGCGCCAGCAGCCATCCACAGGGCTACGAGCAGTACTTC.

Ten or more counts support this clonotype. The CDR3 nucleotides are TGTGCCAGCAGTTACATGGGGGCCCAGGGAGAGACCCAGTACTTC. It specifies CASSYMGAQGETQYF. The chain carries TRBV6-6 and TRBJ2-5; TRBD1 might be the D (6 bases). The germline gives CDR1 MNHNY, CDR2 SVGAGI (reference sequence). CDR3 length: 15 residues. The ends were cut back, 2 bases at V and 4 bases at J, with 14 bases in the middle.